The 5 T cell receptor beta chains in this list originate from one sample, sequenced in a study of T cell responses to AZD1222 COVID-19 vaccine. Sequencing was performed with immunoSEQ multiplex PCR; in TCRdb, only in-frame clones are kept and a portion is missing. The repertoire holds about 110,000 clones, roughly nine tenths seen once, with roughly 7% in the top ten. The input for sequencing was peripheral blood, taken on day 0 of AZD1222 vaccination. All receptors derive from an adult in good health.

V and J are TRBV5-1 and TRBJ2-1; no reliable D call. V lost 1 base and J lost 0, with 11 bases in between. Germline CDR1 and CDR2: SGHRS and YFSETQ. The CDR3 runs to 16 residues. CDR3 region: CASSLTSPSSYNEQFF. CDR3 nucleotides: TGCGCCAGCAGCTTGACAAGCCCGAGCTCCTACAATGAGCAGTTCTTC.

The chain combines TRBV6-5 with TRBJ2-7; the D is unclear. Germline CDR1 is MNHEY and CDR2 is SVGAGI. Trimming took off 7 bases at V and 4 bases at J, with 14 bases between the two ends. This CDR3 is built from 13 residues. CDR3 amino acids: CASTPGGPYEQYF. As DNA, the CDR3 is TGTGCCAGCACCCCCGGTGGACCTTACGAGCAGTACTTC.

CDR3 in amino acids: CSVDPTGGPAFF. In DNA form, the CDR3 reads TGCAGCGTTGATCCCACAGGGGGCCCGGCTTTCTTT. The chain employs TRBV29-1 and TRBJ1-1, with 9 bases aligning to TRBD1. The CDR3 consists of 12 residues. V gave up 3 bases and J gave up 11 bases; unmatched junction bases: 7. The germline gives CDR1 SQVTM, CDR2 ANQGSEA.

The rearrangement links TRBV7-6 to TRBJ2-2; 8 positions agree with TRBD1. V gave up 5 bases and J gave up 0 bases; unmatched junction bases: 8. Germline values: CDR1 SGHVS, CDR2 FNYEAQ. The CDR3 extends over 17 amino acids. The CDR3 sequence: CASSDGDRLANTGELFF. The CDR3 nucleotides read TGTGCCAGCAGCGATGGGGACAGGCTGGCGAACACCGGGGAGCTGTTTTTT.

J is TRBJ1-3 and V is TRBV4-2; D remains unclear. The CDR3 is 15 amino acids. Germline V gene sequence: CDR1 LGHNA, CDR2 YNFKEQ. Trimming cost V 0 bases and J 5 bases, with 11 bases left between them. CDR3 in amino acids: CASSQDGDIRNTIYF. The CDR3 region has the DNA TGTGCCAGCAGCCAAGATGGAGACATCAGAAACACCATATATTTT.